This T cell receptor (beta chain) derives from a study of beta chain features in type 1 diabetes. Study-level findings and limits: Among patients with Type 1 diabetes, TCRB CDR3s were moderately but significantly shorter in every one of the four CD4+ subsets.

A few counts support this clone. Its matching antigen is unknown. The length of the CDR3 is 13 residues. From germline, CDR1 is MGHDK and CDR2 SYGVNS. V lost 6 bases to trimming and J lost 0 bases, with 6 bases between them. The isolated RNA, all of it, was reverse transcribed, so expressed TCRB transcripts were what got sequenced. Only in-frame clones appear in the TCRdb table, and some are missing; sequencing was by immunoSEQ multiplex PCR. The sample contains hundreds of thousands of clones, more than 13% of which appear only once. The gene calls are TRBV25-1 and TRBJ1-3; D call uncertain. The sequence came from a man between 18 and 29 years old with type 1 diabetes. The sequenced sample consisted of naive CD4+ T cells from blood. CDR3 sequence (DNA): TGTGCCAGCAGGGTCAACTCTGGAAACACCATATATTTT. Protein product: CASRVNSGNTIYF.